Listed below are T cell receptor beta chains from one sample, sequenced in a study of T-cell reconstitution after alpha-beta-depleted transplantation in children. TCRdb re-analysed the PCR reads in MiXCR, keeping a single row per CDR3 protein. The data contain hundreds of thousands of distinct CDR3 sequences, around a sixth of them singletons. Material: PBMCs from the stem cell graft donor, obtained from the stem cell graft. All receptors derive from a human donor who donated a stem cell graft to a child with acute myeloid leukemia. CDR3s include the opening cysteine and the closing phenylalanine or tryptophan. The order of the fields is D gene, clone size, V gene, J gene, CDR3 DNA, CDR3 protein. A D gene is named only where the DNA matches it firmly. Clone size is stated in some rows and not others, as once, few, many or a class when expanded.

TRBD2	few	TRBV7-2	TRBJ2-1	TGTGCCAGCAGCTCGGGACTAGCGGGGGCCAATGAGCAGTTCTTC	CASSSGLAGANEQFF
TRBD1	NA	TRBV29-1	TRBJ1-2	TGCAGCGCTGACAGGGATGGCTACACCTTC	CSADRDGYTF
NA	NA	TRBV6-1	TRBJ1-1	TGTGCCACCAGGGGCATGAACACTGAAGCTTTCTTT	CATRGMNTEAFF
NA	NA	TRBV15	TRBJ2-5	TGTGCCACCAGCAGAGATGGGGGGGCTGATCAAGAGACCCAGTACTTC	CATSRDGGADQETQYF
TRBD1	NA	TRBV11-1	TRBJ2-2	TGTGCCAGCAGCGGACAGGGGTCTAACACCGGGGAGCTGTTTTTT	CASSGQGSNTGELFF
NA	many	TRBV6-1	TRBJ1-5	TGTGCCAGCAGTCCCACCCCGGGTCAGCCCCAGCATTTT	CASSPTPGQPQHF
NA	NA	TRBV20-1	TRBJ2-2	TGCAGTGCTAGAGATCTTGTGGGGGTGAACACCGGGGAGCTGTTTTTT	CSARDLVGVNTGELFF
NA	NA	TRBV6-1	TRBJ1-5	TGTGCCAGCAGTGCGTGGAGTGATGGCAATCAGCCCCAGCATTTT	CASSAWSDGNQPQHF
TRBD1	many	TRBV12-3/TRBV12-4	TRBJ1-6	TGTGCCATCTCGAGGGACAGTAATTCACCCCTCCACTTT	CAISRDSNSPLHF
NA	many	TRBV7-2	TRBJ2-5	TGTGCCAGCAGCTCGGACTTAAGACGTCGGGAGACCCAGTACTTC	CASSSDLRRRETQYF
NA	NA	TRBV28	TRBJ2-5	TGTGCCAGCAGTTTTCACGAGTTGTACCAAGAGACCCAGTACTTC	CASSFHELYQETQYF
NA	many	TRBV20-1	TRBJ2-1	TGCAGTGCCCCCCGGGACACGTACAATGAGCAGTTCTTC	CSAPRDTYNEQFF
NA	few	TRBV15	TRBJ1-4	TGTGCCACCAGCATAAGCCTAGGACAGTCTAATGAAAAACTGTTTTTT	CATSISLGQSNEKLFF
NA	many	TRBV15	TRBJ1-1	TGTGCCACCAGCGCCACAGGGAAAATCGCTGAAGCTTTCTTT	CATSATGKIAEAFF
NA	few	TRBV30	TRBJ2-2	TGTGCCTGGAGTGTCGCGCGCACCGGGGAGCTGTTTTTT	CAWSVARTGELFF
NA	many	TRBV7-2	TRBJ2-4	TGTGCCAGCAGCTTGGAGGGGGGGCCAGCCAAAAACATTCAGTACTTC	CASSLEGGPAKNIQYF
TRBD1	few	TRBV9	TRBJ1-5	TGTGCCAGCAGCGCAGGGGGCGCGAATCAGCCCCAGCATTTT	CASSAGGANQPQHF
NA	NA	TRBV6-2/TRBV6-3	TRBJ2-1	TGTGCCAGCAGTTTCTTTGATCCTCAGTTCAATGAGCAGTTCTTC	CASSFFDPQFNEQFF
NA	many	TRBV4-3	TRBJ2-7	TGCGCCAGCAGCCGCGGAACCCAGGGGAGGGACGAGCAGTACTTC	CASSRGTQGRDEQYF
TRBD2	NA	TRBV7-3	TRBJ2-7	TGTGCCAGCAGCCCCGGGGGGGGGACCTACGAGCAGTACTTC	CASSPGGGTYEQYF
TRBD2	many	TRBV20-1	TRBJ2-1	TGCAGTGCTAGATCCCTAGCGGGTATTCTCGACAATGAGCAGTTCTTC	CSARSLAGILDNEQFF
TRBD2	NA	TRBV7-3	TRBJ2-2	TGTGCCAGCAGCTTAACGGGGGGGTTCAACACCGGGGAGCTGTTTTTT	CASSLTGGFNTGELFF
NA	many	TRBV5-5	TRBJ2-3	TGTGCCAGCAGCTTGGTCCGGGGAGATACGCAGTATTTT	CASSLVRGDTQYF
NA	NA	TRBV12-3/TRBV12-4	TRBJ1-4	TGTGCCAGCAGTTTGGGTGTATTAGCAACTAATGAAAAACTGTTTTTT	CASSLGVLATNEKLFF
NA	many	TRBV7-2	TRBJ1-2	TGTGCCAGCAGCTTCCCAAGCCGGGTCTATAACTATGGCTACACCTTC	CASSFPSRVYNYGYTF
NA	NA	TRBV6-5	TRBJ2-7	TGTGCCAGCAGTTACTTTTCCACAGGGACCTACGAGCAGTACTTC	CASSYFSTGTYEQYF
NA	many	TRBV29-1	TRBJ2-7	TGCAGCGTTGAAGACAGGGGGCAGTACTTC	CSVEDRGQYF
NA	NA	TRBV7-7	TRBJ1-4	TGTGCCAGCAGCTTATCTTCTGGCGGGGAAAAACTGTTTTTT	CASSLSSGGEKLFF
NA	NA	TRBV12-3/TRBV12-4	TRBJ1-5	TGTGCCTGCGGGGGGGTATGGGGCAATCAGCCCCAGCATTTT	CACGGVWGNQPQHF
NA	few	TRBV9	TRBJ1-5	TGTGCCAGCAGCCCCAACCTCAATCAGCCCCAGCATTTT	CASSPNLNQPQHF
NA	few	TRBV7-2	TRBJ2-7	TGTGCCAGCGGAGAAACCGGGGGCTCTCGGCAGTACTTC	CASGETGGSRQYF
TRBD2	many	TRBV20-1	TRBJ2-1	TGCAGTGCTAGCGGGGGGGCTGGCTACAATGAGCAGTTCTTC	CSASGGAGYNEQFF
TRBD1	many	TRBV12-3/TRBV12-4	TRBJ2-7	TGTGCCAGCAGTTTAATAGAGGGGGCGCGAGGTGAGCAGTACTTC	CASSLIEGARGEQYF
NA	few	TRBV5-1	TRBJ2-1	TGCGCCAGCAGCTTTGCAGAAAGCTCCTACAATGAGCAGTTCTTC	CASSFAESSYNEQFF
NA	NA	TRBV20-1	TRBJ1-4	TGCAGTGCTAGACCCACCATAGGCGGGGGAGAAAAACTGTTTTTT	CSARPTIGGGEKLFF
TRBD1	many	TRBV7-9	TRBJ1-2	TGTGCCAGCAGCCGGACAGGGAACGGGTATGGCTACACCTTC	CASSRTGNGYGYTF
NA	few	TRBV28	TRBJ1-2	TGTGCCACCCCCAAGACAGGAAAGGATTTTACGTCTGGCTACACCTTC	CATPKTGKDFTSGYTF